What follows describes a single T cell receptor beta chain. Its antigen is currently unknown. The germline V and J ends were trimmed by 7 bases and 0 bases, with 12 bases remaining between them. The CDR3 runs 15 residues. Per the germline V gene, CDR1 is PRHDT and CDR2 is FYEKMQ (reference sequence). This sample is part of a study of T cell responses to AZD1222 COVID-19 vaccine. Study-level findings and limits: Baseline antibody screening turned up just 6 or 7 seropositive AZD1222 recipients.

The table came from immunoSEQ multiplex PCR; TCRdb's copy has only in-frame clones and leaves some out. The sample carries 95,000 to 110,000 clones, about 90% recorded once. This specimen was peripheral blood, taken 28 days after the second AZD1222 dose. This chain joins TRBV13 and TRBJ2-2; D gene ambiguous. The sequence was collected from an adult who received the AZD1222 COVID-19 vaccine. CDR3 loop: CASTQGLANTGELFF. The DNA for the CDR3 is TGTGCCAGCACCCAAGGCCTCGCGAACACCGGGGAGCTGTTTTTT.